Listed here is a single T cell receptor (beta chain). Antigen: not known. Germline-derived CDR1 and CDR2 are SGHTS and YDEGEE. The CDR3 consists of 14 residues. The V and J ends lost 6 bases and 9 bases respectively, with 22 bases between them. Use of 60 Vbeta and 13 Jbeta primers characterized the PCR. Profiled with immunoSEQ multiplex PCR; TCRdb holds only in-frame clones, not every one. This table has about 200,000 clones, more than 75% appearing once. This record comes from a study of cytomegalovirus exposure and HLA in healthy donors. Regarding the study as a whole: Cytomegalovirus-associated status was assigned to around 160 TCR beta chains. When presence/absence was analysed, sequencing depth was taken to be roughly uniform across donors. Data from an earlier analysis indicated that most TCR beta V segments were productive either about 87% or about 30% of the time. Association of a missense DCLRE1C variant with TCR beta V- and J-gene trimming was reported in a later analysis.

The receptor was derived from a woman aged 40 to 50 in good health and CMV-seronegative. The chain recombines TRBV5-8 with TRBJ2-7, with D possibly TRBD2 on 6 matching bases. Specimen: PBMCs. CDR3 protein: CASTSMGGIGVQYF. CDR3 DNA sequence: TGTGCCAGCACCTCCATGGGCGGGATCGGTGTGCAGTACTTC.